This TCR beta chain appears in the sequencing data of a study of blood T cell repertoires in COVID-19 (dated by TCRdb to 2020 to 2022). Background on the whole study: Samples from collaborators originated in the United States, Italy and Spain and spanned both the acute and convalescent phases of COVID-19. The sample metadata nearly always contained a de-identified subject ID, COVID-19 status, age in years and sex. The dataset comprised deeply sampled blood TCRbeta repertoires from subjects exposed to, actively infected with, or recovered from COVID-19. HLA class I and class II types, where available, came from metadata supplied by the sample provider rather than from assay-based typing. A freely available public database, intended as a resource for researchers studying the immune response to SARS-CoV-2, is where the repertoires were released. Samples came from the ongoing ImmuneRACE study (first 160 participants) plus 1,254 subjects from 6 global collaborators. The material from the prospective study consisted of cDNA or gDNA derived from T cells, B-cell-depleted T cells, or PBMCs.

TCRbeta CDR3 regions were amplified from genomic DNA using the immunoSEQ Assay, a bias-controlled multiplex PCR. Regarding the original processing steps: The number of nucleated cells in each sample was estimated from the amplification of reference gene primers within the assay. To quantify the absolute abundance of each unique TCRbeta CDR3 rearrangement, sequence reads were collapsed and filtered. For each sample, productive Simpson clonality was calculated as the square root of Simpson's diversity index over productive rearrangements. This immuneACCESS table, as held by TCRdb, lists in-frame sequences with V and J called but not all clones. Of the missing ones, under half trace to an unresolved V gene in checked studies; the others have no known cause. V and J calls plus clone size are reproduced from that table; the DNA served to infer D and trimming. The sample records about 240,000 clones, around 83% of which are singletons. Roughly an eighth of the sample is taken by the ten largest.

Points on this clone: Its antigen target is currently unknown. Base-call qualities are not available, and no considerably larger clone is one nucleotide away.

Collaborating institutions collected whole blood in K2EDTA tubes following their own protocols. For TCRbeta analysis, collaborators shipped samples as frozen whole blood, isolated PBMCs, or DNA extracted from either of those sample types. V gives up 6 bases and J gives up 0 bases, and the segment between their germline ends measures 9 bases. Taken from the germline V gene, the CDR1 and CDR2 loops are MGHRA and YSYEKL. Measured from the cysteine to the phenylalanine, the CDR3 is 14 residues long. Only CDR3 DNA remains: 42 bases, in frame from the first base. Here is what the overall study found, with its caveats: The quantity of clinical and demographic metadata differed by source and by participant and was supplied without curation.

Sample: peripheral blood. The TCR sequence derives from a woman aged 60-75 years with active or convalescent COVID-19. The rearrangement combines TRBV4-1 with TRBJ1-3; TRBD1 might be the D gene, on 6 matching bases. The nucleotide sequence reads as follows: TGCGCCAGCAGACAGGGTAGCTCTGGAAACACCATATATTTT. This codes for CASRQGSSGNTIYF.